This T cell receptor beta chain was captured by sequencing in a study of blood T cells in healthy people across ages. CDR3 length equals 14 residues. V shed 6 bases and J 4 bases; nucleotides not matched to a gene: 7. Germline loops: CDR1 DFQATT, CDR2 SNEGSKA (reference sequence). Study results and caveats: PBMCs were not sorted, which prevented a conclusive comparison of naive versus antigen-experienced cells.

A second PCR of 7 to 11 cycles used a sample-barcoded 5' primer and a J-beta primer mix. TCRdb processed the 5' RACE reads anew with MiXCR; each CDR3 protein has one entry. The sample lists about 1 million distinct CDR3 sequences, 35% to 50% occurring once. Researchers collected approximately 9.5 milliliters of peripheral blood from every single donor. Per individual sample, total RNA of at least 6 micrograms was extracted. A word on this clonotype: Its specificity is not known.

The TCR comes from a woman aged 55-75 years in good health. Sample: blood. The chain couples TRBV20-1 to TRBJ2-3; 10 nucleotides align to TRBD2. This CDR3 reads CSASGRAFADTQYF. The DNA of the CDR3 is TGCAGTGCAAGCGGGAGGGCCTTCGCAGATACGCAGTATTTT.